This T cell receptor (beta chain) came from a study of T-cell memory formation after mild COVID-19. V was pared by 6 bases and J by 3 bases, with 15 bases between. The CDR3 has 13 residues. CDR1 is SQVTM and CDR2 is ANQGSEA in the germline V gene. This clonotype was seen only a few times. TCR alpha and TCR beta cDNA libraries carrying sample barcodes and UMIs came from 5'RACE with constant-segment primers. TCRdb re-analysed the 5' RACE reads in MiXCR, keeping a single row per CDR3 protein. This table holds hundreds of thousands of distinct CDR3 sequences, 15% to 20% found once. Input material: PBMCs or a T cell subset sorted from them (not recorded which). This TCR came from an adult woman who had mild COVID-19 (a few samples of this study predate the infection). Cell type and time point are not known. The V and J genes are TRBV29-1 and TRBJ2-7; D assignment may be TRBD1 or TRBD2 (5 bases each). CDR3 sequence (DNA): TGCAGCGTGAGTCCCGGGACGGGCTACGAGCAGTACTTC. It encodes CSVSPGTGYEQYF.